This T cell receptor (beta chain) was captured in a study of Graves' ophthalmopathy and Graves' hyperthyroidism. The CDR3 has 17 amino acids. V gave up 0 bases and J gave up 7 bases, with 16 bases separating them. CDR1 and CDR2 (germline): LNHNV, YYDKDF (reference sequence). This clonotype was observed many times. RNA transcripts were the template, and TCR beta CDR3 regions were amplified from them. First-round RT-PCR employed HTBI primers, with a second-round multiplex PCR after it. TCRdb reprocessed the multiplex PCR reads with MiXCR, giving one entry per CDR3 protein. Of 150,000 to 200,000 distinct CDR3 sequences in the sample, 35% to 45% are singletons; the top ten hold 8% to 9%.

Sequenced sample: peripheral blood. The TCR originated in a man aged 25 to 40 with Graves' ophthalmopathy. This chain links TRBV15 with TRBJ1-6; D uncertain. As DNA, the CDR3 is TGTGCCACCAGCAGAGATATGTTCGGGGAAGAAAATTCACCCCTCCACTTT. This encodes CATSRDMFGEENSPLHF.